This T cell receptor beta chain emerged from a study of T cells expressing NK-cell markers. Points from the study as a whole: There were four donors in whom these clonotypes also led the CD3+CD56-NKG2C+ fraction.

Details on this clonotype: As yet, its antigen is unknown.

With the 5' RACE reads reprocessed, TCRdb shows one record per CDR3 protein and no DNA. Its listing shows about 170,000 distinct CDR3 sequences. Germline V gene data show CDR1 as SGHRS and CDR2 as YFSETQ. The CDR3 extends over 14 amino acids. The chain couples TRBV5-1 to TRBJ2-1. The sample taken for sequencing was blood T cells: a sorted CD56 or NKG2C T cell subset, CD4+ or CD8+ T cells, or bulk PBMC T cells (not recorded which). This clonotype was sampled from a man between 18 and 69 years old in good health. CDR3 region: CASSLDRNYNEQFF.